The entry below describes one T cell receptor (beta chain). The antigen remains unidentified. The entry originates in a study of shared clonotypes between healthy human individuals. Method: immunoSEQ multiplex PCR; TCRdb's copy keeps in-frame clones and lacks some. Of about 2.3 million clones listed, roughly 93% were seen once; the top ten hold about 0.39%. The V gene lost 6 bases and the J gene lost 2 bases, with 6 bases spanning the gap. This CDR3 is built from 11 residues. Germline V gene data show CDR1 as DFQATT and CDR2 as SNEGSKA (reference sequence). The study's findings and limits: Naive subsets tended to show greater estimated richness than memory subsets.

The sample was naive CD4+ T cells from PBMCs. This sample's subset: CD45RA+ positively selected. The V call is TRBV20-1, the J call TRBJ2-3; D not resolved. The sequence derives from a man aged 18 to 30 in good health. Some clones in this sample may be carry-over from other donors' samples. CDR3 amino acids: CSAPTTDTQYF. CDR3 in DNA: TGCAGTGCCCCGACCACAGATACGCAGTATTTT.